This TCR beta chain was sequenced for a study of blood T cell repertoires in COVID-19 (dated by TCRdb to the early 2020s). With regard to the full study: Samples covering the acute and convalescent phases of COVID-19 were provided by collaborators in the United States, Italy and Spain. The material from the prospective study consisted of cDNA or gDNA derived from T cells, B-cell-depleted T cells, or PBMCs. Deeply sampled blood TCRbeta repertoires from subjects exposed to, actively infected with, or recovered from COVID-19 were included in the dataset. The repertoires were released in a freely available public database intended as a resource for research on the immune response to SARS-CoV-2. The samples were drawn from the first 160 participants of the ongoing ImmuneRACE study and from over 950 subjects provided by 6 global collaborators. Nearly every sample came with metadata listing a de-identified subject ID, COVID-19 status, age in years and sex. Where available, HLA class I and class II types were taken from metadata supplied by the sample provider and were not determined by assay-based typing. Here is what the overall study found, with its caveats: The amount of clinical and demographic metadata varied by source and participant and was provided uncurated.

Participants in the prospective study were aged roughly 18 to 90 years, lived in approximately 26 United States geographic areas, and enrolled through a virtual design. Cohort assignment in the prospective study relied on participant-reported clinical history from a screening survey and a study questionnaire. Exposed participants had been in contact with someone with a PCR-confirmed or clinician-diagnosed COVID-19 case within 2 weeks of study entry. In the prospective study, whole blood, serum and a nasopharyngeal or oropharyngeal swab were collected from each participant by mobile phlebotomists. Participants in the prospective study had the option to provide additional blood draws and questionnaires over an approximately two-month period. Before DNA extraction, prospective study blood samples were shipped either frozen or at room temperature. TCRbeta CDR3 regions were amplified from genomic DNA by means of the immunoSEQ Assay, a bias-controlled multiplex PCR. Processing in the source paper ran as follows. The number of nucleated cells in each sample was estimated from the amplification of reference gene primers within the assay. Sequence reads were collapsed and filtered to measure the absolute abundance of every unique TCRbeta CDR3 rearrangement. Productive Simpson clonality was computed per sample as the square root of Simpson's diversity index over productive rearrangements. TCRdb limited this immuneACCESS table to in-frame rearrangements with V and J called. A share of clones is missing; checked studies link under half to unresolved V genes, and the rest is unexplained. Clone size and the V and J calls come from that table; the DNA yielded D and trimming. The sample yields 250,000 or so clones; about 87% were counted once. The ten top clones hold 3% to 3.5% of the sample.

Regarding this clone: Its antigen is unknown. No base quality values were provided; no much bigger clone lies one nucleotide off.

This receptor was obtained from a middle-aged woman who had been exposed to COVID-19. Sequencing was carried out using PBMCs or T cells enriched from blood (not recorded which).

The DNA reads TGTGCCACCAGCGCCAGGCTTGCAGGGGGCAATGAGCAGTTCTTC. This is translated as CATSARLAGGNEQFF. The chain employs TRBV15 and TRBJ2-1, with TRBD1 identical over 7 junction bases. Reading the germline V gene (reference sequence) gives CDR1 LNHNV and CDR2 YYDKDF. Measured from the cysteine to the phenylalanine, the CDR3 is 15 residues long. Only the CDR3 region is kept as DNA, spanning 45 bases read in frame from base 1. Compared with germline, V lacks 5 bases and J lacks 6 bases; bases without a gene match: 10. Where the CDR3 stops, the reference TRBV15 and TRBJ2-1 genes take over; the full variable domain is DAMVIQNPRYQVTQFGKPVTLSCSQTLNHNVMYWYQQKSSQAPKLLFHYYDKDFNNEADTPDNFQSRRPNTSFCFLDIRSPGLGDTAMYLCATSARLAGGNEQFFGPGTRLTVL.